The clone carrying this TCR beta chain was recorded many times. Arm-PCR of CDR3 regions and iRepertoire HTBI primers were the basis on which TCR beta libraries were built. TCRdb ran MiXCR on the multiplex PCR reads and lists one entry per CDR3 protein. The table records roughly 400,000 distinct CDR3 sequences, under 25% of them present only once. The data were taken from a study of regulatory T cells in long-lasting Graves disease. There are 17 residues in the CDR3. V lost 5 bases, J lost 0 bases, and 14 bases lay in between. In germline, CDR1 is SGHAT, CDR2 FQDESV (reference sequence). As to time point: persistent/refractory GD, antithyroid drugs over 5 years with positive TRAb. Researchers made the TCR library from RNA that was extracted from PBMCs.

The sequence was collected from a female donor with Graves disease. The J gene is TRBJ2-6, the V gene TRBV11-1, with D possibly TRBD1 on 6 matching bases. The sequences come from peripheral blood mononuclear cells (PBMCs), collected when the disease was refractory, from a patient treated with antithyroid drugs. CDR3 sequence (DNA): TGTGCCAGCAGCCTGGACAGAGAGTCCTCTGGGGCCAACGTCCTGACTTTC. The encoded protein is CASSLDRESSGANVLTF. Using reference TRBV11-1 and TRBJ2-6 for the parts outside the CDR3, the full variable domain is EAEVAQSPRYKITEKSQAVAFWCDPISGHATLYWYRQILGQGPELLVQFQDESVVDDSQLPKDRFSAERLKGVDSTLKIQPAELGDSAMYLCASSLDRESSGANVLTFGAGSRLTVL.